This T cell receptor beta chain derives from a study of T cell changes during pregnancy in multiple sclerosis. Assay: immunoSEQ multiplex PCR; the TCRdb copy retains only in-frame clones and omits some. Here the sample spans about 75,000 clones, approximately 88% being singletons. Trimming pared 0 bases from V and 0 bases from J, leaving 12 bases between. The CDR3 covers 17 residues. The germline V gene has CDR1 MNHNS and CDR2 SASEGT. The V call is TRBV6-1, the J call TRBJ1-5; D is unclear. Sample: peripheral blood, taken in the first trimester of pregnancy. This receptor was obtained from a female donor in good health, enrolled as a control in a pregnancy study. This CDR3 is CASSEAAGVDSNQPQHF. The CDR3 coding sequence is TGTGCCAGCAGTGAAGCTGCCGGGGTAGATAGCAATCAGCCCCAGCATTTT.